Listed here are 28 T cell receptor beta chains from one sample, sequenced in a study of cytomegalovirus exposure and HLA in healthy donors. Libraries were prepared by immunoSEQ multiplex PCR; TCRdb keeps only in-frame clonotypes and omits some of them. The table has 150,000 to 200,000 clones, 86% seen once. The sample comprised PBMCs. The source of these receptors is a man aged 25-45 years in good health and CMV-seropositive.

The rearrangement joins TRBV27 to TRBJ2-1; TRBD2 aligns across 11 bases. Germline CDR1 reads MNHEY; CDR2 reads SMNVEV (reference sequence). CDR3 length equals 16 residues. Trimming cost V 6 bases and J 5 bases; bases outside gene matches: 9. The CDR3 region is CASSPHGTSGNNEQFF. DNA for the CDR3: TGTGCCAGCAGCCCCCACGGGACTAGCGGCAACAATGAGCAGTTCTTC.

The V call is TRBV6-1, the J call TRBJ1-2, with 10 bases lining up with TRBD1. There are 15 residues in the CDR3. Germline V lookup: CDR1 MNHNS, CDR2 SASEGT. The V and J ends lost 11 bases and 8 bases, in that order; junction bases with no gene match: 17. The CDR3, as DNA: TGTGCCGCCGGGGGACAGGGGATTATATGGGAGGGCTACACCTTC. Its translation: CAAGGQGIIWEGYTF.

The V gene is TRBV7-9, the J gene TRBJ2-5, with D perhaps TRBD2 (5 bases). CDR3 length: 13 residues. Trimming took 3 bases from V and 3 from J, leaving 8 bases between them. The germline CDR1 and CDR2 sequences are SEHNR and FQNEAQ (reference sequence). In nucleotides, the CDR3 is TGTGCCAGCAGCTTCGGAGCGGAAGAGACCCAGTACTTC. This gives the protein CASSFGAEETQYF.

The table lists this clone with a count of one. This sequence joins TRBV5-5 and TRBJ1-2; D is unclear. CDR1 is SGHKS, CDR2 YYEKEE, per germline (reference sequence). Trimming pared 0 bases from V and 3 bases from J, leaving 6 bases between. This CDR3 region has 13 residues. This CDR3 is CASSLADYYGYTF. CDR3 in DNA: TGTGCCAGCAGCTTGGCGGACTACTATGGCTACACCTTC.

Concerning this clone: Other DNA sequences from this sample encode an identical CDR3 as well. The chain employs TRBV19 and TRBJ1-4; TRBD1 matches at 7 bases. Per the germline V gene, CDR1 is LNHDA and CDR2 is SQIVND (reference sequence). Trimming removed 3 bases from V and 3 bases from J; junction bases left unmatched: 4. The CDR3 covers 15 residues. Written as DNA, the CDR3 is TGTGCCAGTAGTATTCGGCAGGGGGCTAATGAAAAACTGTTTTTT. Protein product: CASSIRQGANEKLFF.

The V and J genes are TRBV7-7 and TRBJ1-1; a possible D gene is TRBD1 (5 bases). This CDR3 is 13 amino acids long. Germline V gene data show CDR1 as SSHAT and CDR2 as FNYEAQ (reference sequence). Deletions cut 3 bases from V and 3 bases from J, with 8 bases between. The CDR3 sequence is CASSFRADTEAFF. The CDR3 region has the DNA TGTGCCAGCAGCTTCAGGGCGGACACTGAAGCTTTCTTT.

V gene TRBV29-1 combines with J gene TRBJ1-1; 7 positions match TRBD1. V was pared by 1 base and J by 1 base, with 3 bases of the junction left unmatched. This CDR3 contains 14 residues. CDR1 and CDR2 (germline): SQVTM, ANQGSEA. Here the CDR3 reads CSVEGAGGNTEAFF. DNA for the CDR3: TGCAGCGTTGAAGGGGCAGGGGGGAACACTGAAGCTTTCTTT.

The gene calls are TRBV5-4 and TRBJ2-2; no firm D call. V shed 3 bases and J shed 6 bases, with 9 bases lying between them. Germline V gives CDR1 SGHNT, CDR2 YYREEE (reference sequence). The CDR3 consists of 13 residues. DNA of the CDR3: TGTGCCAGCAGCTCCGTAGGCCCCGGGGAGCTGTTTTTT. Translating it yields CASSSVGPGELFF.

The table lists this clone with a count of one. The gene calls are TRBV5-1 and TRBJ2-7; D possibly uses TRBD1 or TRBD2 (5 bases each). This CDR3 spans 14 amino acids. CDR1 is SGHRS, CDR2 YFSETQ, per germline. Deletions cut 3 bases from V and 6 bases from J, with 16 bases between. CDR3 coding DNA: TGCGCCAGCAGCTGGGACGGCGAATTGAGCGAGCAGTACTTC. This encodes CASSWDGELSEQYF.

The chain is built from TRBV7-3 and TRBJ2-2; the D is unclear. CDR1 is SGHTA, CDR2 FQGTGA, per germline. The CDR3 has 15 amino acids. V was shortened by 2 bases and J by 3 bases, with 10 bases between the two germline ends. The CDR3 is CASSLGRTDTGELFF. The CDR3 DNA follows: TGTGCCAGCAGCTTAGGTCGCACGGACACCGGGGAGCTGTTTTTT.

The chain carries TRBV6-5 and TRBJ1-1; maybe TRBD1 (6 bases). The V gene's germline CDR1 is MNHEY and CDR2 SVGAGI. The CDR3 is 13 residues long. Trimming stripped 5 bases from V and 4 bases from J, with 11 bases between. The CDR3 sequence is CASSRGGSTEAFF. The CDR3 region has the DNA TGTGCCAGCAGTCGAGGGGGAAGCACTGAAGCTTTCTTT.

The chain carries TRBV5-1 and TRBJ2-5; possibly TRBD2 for D (7 bases). This CDR3 contains 17 residues. Germline V gene sequence: CDR1 SGHRS, CDR2 YFSETQ. The V end was cut by 3 bases, the J end by 4 bases, with 22 bases between. The CDR3 is CASSSFSAGAVVETQYF. The CDR3 DNA reads as TGCGCCAGCAGCTCCTTTTCGGCGGGGGCCGTAGTAGAGACCCAGTACTTC.

The rearrangement joins TRBV2 to TRBJ2-2; possible D gene TRBD1, 5 bases. Looked up from germline, CDR1 is SNHLY and CDR2 is FYNNEI. The CDR3 is made up of 14 amino acids. V was trimmed by 9 bases and J by 5 bases, leaving 16 bases between them. Here the CDR3 reads CASWTRVNTGELFF. In nucleotides, the CDR3 is TGTGCCAGTTGGACAAGAGTTAATACCGGGGAGCTGTTTTTT.

This chain links TRBV6-6 with TRBJ2-3; D uncertain. In germline, CDR1 is MNHNY, CDR2 SVGAGI (reference sequence). The CDR3 has 14 amino acids. The V end lost 2 bases, the J end lost 2 bases, and 8 bases lay between the germline ends. For the CDR3, the DNA is TGTGCCAGCAGTTACAGTGGGCTCACAGATACGCAGTATTTT. Amino acid sequence: CASSYSGLTDTQYF.

The chain combines TRBV7-9 with TRBJ2-5; 7 nucleotides agree with TRBD1. This CDR3 is built from 14 residues. CDR1 SEHNR and CDR2 FQNEAQ come from the germline V gene (reference sequence). With V trimmed by 1 base and J by 5 bases, 4 bases remained unmatched. CDR3 protein: CASSLEGGWETQYF. CDR3 nucleotides: TGTGCCAGCAGCTTAGAAGGGGGCTGGGAGACCCAGTACTTC.

The chain has TRBV6-1 and TRBJ2-7; D might be TRBD2 (7 bases). The germline V gene encodes CDR1 MNHNS and CDR2 SASEGT. The V and J ends lost 4 bases and 0 bases respectively, with 19 bases between them. The CDR3 totals 17 residues. The CDR3 spells CASSGGLRLADSYEQYF. CDR3 coding DNA: TGTGCCAGCAGTGGGGGGCTCCGTCTAGCGGACTCCTACGAGCAGTACTTC.

CDR3 in DNA: TGTGCCAGTAGTGGCGGGACAAATATTTACGAGCAGTACTTC. This encodes CASSGGTNIYEQYF. The rearrangement joins TRBV19 to TRBJ2-7; D might be TRBD1 or TRBD2, each matching 6 bases. V was pared by 5 bases and J by 4 bases, with 15 bases between. Germline V gene sequence: CDR1 LNHDA, CDR2 SQIVND (reference sequence). The CDR3 runs to 14 residues.

In its sample, this clone was seen once. The V call is TRBV6-4, the J call TRBJ1-1; no clear D gene. The CDR3 covers 14 residues. With 3 bases removed from V and 3 bases from J, the gap between germline ends came to 11 bases. Per the germline V gene, CDR1 is MRHNA and CDR2 is SNTAGT. The CDR3 DNA reads TGTGCCAGCAGTGATAATCAGAGCTACACTGAAGCTTTCTTT. This gives the protein CASSDNQSYTEAFF.

The rearrangement uses TRBV28 and TRBJ2-5; D may be TRBD2 (6 bases). Germline V gene data show CDR1 as MDHEN and CDR2 as SYDVKM. The V end was cut by 3 bases, the J end by 4 bases, with 12 bases between. The length of the CDR3 is 14 residues. This CDR3 is CASSFVRRGETQYF. CDR3 nucleotide sequence: TGTGCCAGCAGTTTTGTCCGGAGGGGAGAGACCCAGTACTTC.

The V and J genes are TRBV7-2 and TRBJ2-1; tentative D call: TRBD2 (6 bases). CDR1 is SGHTA, CDR2 FQGNSA, per germline. Trimming pared 5 bases from V and 2 bases from J, leaving 13 bases between. This CDR3 is built from 15 residues. The CDR3 loop is CASSQGGGTYNEQFF. CDR3 DNA: TGTGCCAGCAGCCAAGGTGGCGGGACCTACAATGAGCAGTTCTTC.

J is TRBJ1-1 and V is TRBV5-1; the match to TRBD1 covers 8 bases. Germline V CDR1 and CDR2: SGHRS, YFSETQ. V was clipped by 4 bases and J by 0 bases; unmatched bases: 11. The CDR3 runs to 17 residues. The CDR3 here is CASSPDRVLKMNTEAFF. CDR3 in DNA: TGCGCCAGCAGCCCGGACAGGGTTCTTAAAATGAACACTGAAGCTTTCTTT.

The chain has TRBV7-3 and TRBJ1-2, with D maybe TRBD1 (6 bases). The germline CDR1 and CDR2 sequences are SGHTA and FQGTGA. This CDR3 is 13 amino acids long. The germline V and J ends were trimmed by 4 bases and 6 bases, with 12 bases remaining between them. The CDR3 DNA reads as TGTGCCAGCAGCTCAACAGGGACCGATGGCTACACCTTC. This codes for CASSSTGTDGYTF.

V usage is TRBV5-1 and J usage is TRBJ2-5; the D gene is possibly TRBD1 (6 bases). Per the germline V gene, CDR1 is SGHRS and CDR2 is YFSETQ. The germline V and J ends were trimmed by 3 bases and 3 bases, with 15 bases remaining between them. The CDR3 runs 15 residues. CDR3 amino acids: CASSYGQFGEETQYF. As DNA, the CDR3 is TGCGCCAGCAGCTACGGACAGTTCGGCGAAGAGACCCAGTACTTC.

The chain combines TRBV2 with TRBJ2-1; maybe TRBD2 (5 bases). CDR3 length: 15 residues. The germline V gene has CDR1 SNHLY and CDR2 FYNNEI. Trimming stripped 8 bases from V and 0 bases from J, with 14 bases between. As DNA, the CDR3 is TGTGCCAGCGGAGAGGGCGGATACTCCTACAATGAGCAGTTCTTC. Translated: CASGEGGYSYNEQFF.

The V and J genes are TRBV5-1 and TRBJ2-5, with 15 nucleotides matching TRBD2. The CDR3 is 17 amino acids. Looked up from germline, CDR1 is SGHRS and CDR2 is YFSETQ. V shed 0 bases, J shed 4 bases, and the junction held 4 bases outside the gene matches. The CDR3 reads CASSLGTSGRARETQYF. In DNA form, the CDR3 reads TGCGCCAGCAGCTTGGGGACTAGCGGGAGGGCCCGAGAGACCCAGTACTTC.

This clone was seen only once. The rearrangement joins TRBV7-9 to TRBJ1-2; D possibly corresponds to TRBD1 (5 bases). V lost 5 bases, J lost 7 bases, and 11 bases lay in between. The germline V gene has CDR1 SEHNR and CDR2 FQNEAQ (reference sequence). The CDR3 spans 12 residues. The CDR3 coding sequence is TGTGCCAGCAGCCCCCGGGACGCTGGCTACACCTTC. It specifies CASSPRDAGYTF.

The genes are TRBV5-1 and TRBJ2-3, with 8 nucleotides matching TRBD2. V lost 4 bases and J lost 6; bases outside the gene matches: 7. The germline CDR1 and CDR2 sequences are SGHRS and YFSETQ. This CDR3 has 14 residues. The CDR3 spells CASSAGTRGDTQYF. The DNA for the CDR3 is TGCGCCAGCAGCGCCGGGACTAGAGGGGATACGCAGTATTTT.

This sequence joins TRBV6-1 and TRBJ1-5, with D possibly being TRBD1 (5 bases). This CDR3 is 13 amino acids long. Trimming cost V 6 bases and J 7 bases, with 13 bases left between them. Germline lookup yields CDR1 MNHNS and CDR2 SASEGT. The CDR3 nucleotides are TGTGCCAGCAGAACTCAGGGTTACCAGCCCCAGCATTTT. Its translation is CASRTQGYQPQHF.